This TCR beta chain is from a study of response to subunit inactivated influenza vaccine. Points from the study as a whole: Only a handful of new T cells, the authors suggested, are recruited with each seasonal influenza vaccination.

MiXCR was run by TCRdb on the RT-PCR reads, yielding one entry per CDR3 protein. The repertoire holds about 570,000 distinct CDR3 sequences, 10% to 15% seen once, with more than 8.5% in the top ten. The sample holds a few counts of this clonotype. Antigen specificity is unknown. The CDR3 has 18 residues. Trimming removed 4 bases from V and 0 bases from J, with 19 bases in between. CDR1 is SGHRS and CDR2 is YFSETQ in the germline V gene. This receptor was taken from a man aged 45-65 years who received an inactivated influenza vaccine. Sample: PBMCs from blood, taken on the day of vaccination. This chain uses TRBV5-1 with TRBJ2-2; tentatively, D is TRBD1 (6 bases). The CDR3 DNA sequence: TGCGCCAGCAGCAGGGGGTGGAAAGCGGTTGCGAACACCGGGGAGCTGTTTTTT. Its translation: CASSRGWKAVANTGELFF. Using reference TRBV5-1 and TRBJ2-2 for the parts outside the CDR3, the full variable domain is KAGVTQTPRYLIKTRGQQVTLSCSPISGHRSVSWYQQTPGQGLQFLFEYFSETQRNKGNFPGRFSGRQFSNSRSEMNVSTLELGDSALYLCASSRGWKAVANTGELFFGEGSRLTVL.